A single sample gave rise to the 8 T cell receptor beta chains below, sequenced in a study of CD8+CD57+ T cells in acquired aplastic anemia. Genomic DNA, serving as template, underwent TCR beta VDJ and CDR3 profiling. Via MiXCR, TCRdb re-called the reads, giving one row per CDR3 protein. This sample has hundreds of thousands of distinct CDR3 sequences, with roughly 68% found just once. The specimen sequenced was sorted CD4+, CD8+, or CD8+CD57+ T cells (not recorded which) from PBMCs. Source of these receptors: a human donor in good health, serving as a control.

A single count supports this clonotype. The rearrangement uses TRBV7-3 and TRBJ2-7; D remains ambiguous. The V gene's germline CDR1 is SGHTA and CDR2 FQGTGA. The CDR3 contains 14 residues. Trimming removed 1 base at V and 2 bases at J, with 9 bases between. The DNA for the CDR3 is TGTGCCAGCAGCTTAAATAGGGCTACCTACGAGCAGTACTTC. Translating it yields CASSLNRATYEQYF.

In its sample, this clonotype was seen once. The rearrangement links TRBV19 to TRBJ2-7; D may be TRBD1 (5 bases). CDR1 LNHDA and CDR2 SQIVND come from the germline V gene (reference sequence). The CDR3 has 16 residues. CDR3 loop: CASSRTGGQPQHVGYV. The CDR3, as DNA: TGTGCCAGTAGTAGAACAGGTGGTCAGCCCCAGCATGTGGGGTATGTC.

In regard to this clonotype: The germline gene is not matched at one end of the junction; a read error may be the cause. The chain couples TRBV7-6 to TRBJ2-2; 7 nucleotides agree with TRBD1. Germline values: CDR1 SGHVS, CDR2 FNYEAQ. There are 15 residues in the CDR3. CDR3: CASSLRRQGGYEQFF. The DNA for the CDR3 is TGTGCCAGCAGCTTACGCCGACAGGGCGGCTACGAGCAGTTTTTT. The whole variable domain, remainder taken from reference TRBV7-6 and TRBJ2-2, is GAGVSQSPRYKVTKRGQDVALRCDPISGHVSLYWYRQALGQGPEFLTYFNYEAQQDKSGLPNDRFSAERPEGSISTLTIQRTEQRDSAMYRCASSLRRQGGYEQFFGEGSRLTVL.

This clonotype was counted only a few times. V usage is TRBV7-2 and J usage is TRBJ1-2; D call uncertain. CDR1 is SGHTA and CDR2 is FQGNSA in the germline V gene. The germline V and J ends were trimmed by 5 bases and 8 bases, with 12 bases remaining between them. The length of the CDR3 is 12 residues. The CDR3 nucleotides are TGTGCCAGCAGCCAAGGTACTAGCGGCTACACCTTC. Translation: CASSQGTSGYTF.

In its sample, this clonotype was seen once. The CDR3 end shows no conserved phenylalanine or tryptophan, and so a read error is likely. The limits of the CDR3 on the DNA are not certain, so only TCRdb's listed CDR3 is given. The V and J genes are TRBV7-4 and TRBJ2-3. CDR1 and CDR2 (germline): SGHVT, SQSDAQ. The CDR3 length is 13 residues, termini included. The CDR3 spells CASSLDRNETQYV.

This clonotype was recorded many times. V and J are TRBV29-1 and TRBJ1-1; D call uncertain. The germline V gene has CDR1 SQVTM and CDR2 ANQGSEA. V gave up 2 bases and J gave up 9 bases, with 13 bases separating them. CDR3 size: 12 residues. This CDR3 reads CSVESGLAQAFF. The CDR3 DNA reads as TGCAGCGTTGAAAGCGGACTAGCCCAAGCTTTCTTT.

Details on this clonotype: No DNA is shown, since the ends of the CDR3 on it are uncertain; the CDR3 is the one TCRdb lists. The V call is TRBV9, the J call TRBJ2-3. CDR1 is SGDLS and CDR2 is YYNGEE in the germline V gene. The CDR3 spans 14 residues, counting both ends. CDR3 sequence reads: CASSVRGPEQFFDF.

This clonotype was counted at least ten times. The rearrangement links TRBV9 to TRBJ1-1; D not resolved. Germline V lookup: CDR1 SGDLS, CDR2 YYNGEE. V lost 0 bases and J lost 5, with 14 bases in between. The CDR3 is 15 amino acids. CDR3 sequence (DNA): TGTGCCAGCAGCGTAGGACAAGGCTACGGGACTGAAGCTTTCTTT. As protein: CASSVGQGYGTEAFF.